Sequencing of this T cell receptor (beta chain) was carried out in a study of blood T cell repertoires in COVID-19. The CDR3 runs 15 residues. In germline, CDR1 is SGHRS, CDR2 YFSETQ. V was pared by 4 bases and J by 3 bases, with 15 bases between. In the original analysis: Amplifying reference gene primers gave estimates of nucleated cell counts. Assay: immunoSEQ multiplex PCR; the TCRdb copy retains only in-frame clones and omits some. V and J calls and clone size are those listed in that table; D and trimming were worked out from the DNA. The sample shows some 370,000 clones, nearly 90% of them seen only once.

The sequencing input was peripheral blood. The TCR originated in a man aged 18 to 30 with active or convalescent COVID-19. The chain joins TRBV5-1 to TRBJ2-3; TRBD2 is a possible D gene (5 bases). The CDR3 region is CASSQTGKRTDTQYF. The CDR3 bases are TGCGCCAGCAGCCAAACGGGGAAGAGGACAGATACGCAGTATTTT.